This T cell receptor (beta chain) was sequenced for a study of T-cell memory formation after mild COVID-19 listed by TCRdb under 2021. A note on the overall study: TCR sequence clusters from the two donors were found to be largely donor specific. Longitudinal TCRalpha and TCRbeta repertoire sequencing tracked T-cell clones expanding and contracting after mild COVID-19 in two donors. The cohort was made up of two young adult volunteers, one female and one male, who were previously healthy. The paper's findings and limits, for the study overall: The study covered only a couple of mild cases, and larger cohorts including severe cases with pre-infection samples were considered necessary. Contracting CD4+ clones were found mainly in CM and EM memory subsets, while CD8+ clones were enriched in EMRA. From day 15 to 85, contracting clones showed balanced CD4/CD8 phenotypes, whereas a second wave of clones that expanded from day 15 to 37 leaned towards CD4+. Whether the second-wave clones peaking on day 37 were SARS-CoV-2 specific was not confirmed. Some responding clones were detected in pre-infection memory, suggesting pre-existing cross-reactive memory T cells joined the SARS-CoV-2 response.

A note on this clonotype: This clone's antigen is unknown. The record has no base qualities; no much larger clone is one base away.

Ficoll-Paque density gradient centrifugation was used to isolate PBMCs. Sequencing was carried out with an Illumina NovaSeq 6000. cDNA libraries for TCRalpha and TCRbeta were prepared by 5'RACE using constant-segment primers, with sample barcodes and unique molecular identifiers added. RNA was extracted from every sample with Trizol reagent. The libraries were amplified in two PCR steps, and the second step added a second sample barcode and Illumina TruSeq adapters. Sequencing of libraries was performed on an Illumina NovaSeq with 2 x 150 bp paired-end reads. The source study handled its data this way. With migec v1.2.7, reads were demultiplexed and then collapsed into UMI-guided consensus sequences. With mixcr v2.1.11, UMI consensuses were aligned to TRA and TRB V and J templates and assembled into clonotypes. A clonotype was counted as expanded or contracted only if both edgeR and NoisET called the change significant, with noise models trained on biological replicates. For edgeR calls, the thresholds were a false discovery rate-adjusted p below 0.01 and a log2 fold-change of 1. As an exploratory analysis of dynamics, max-normalized trajectories of the 1000 most abundant clonotypes were examined by PCA with hierarchical clustering. The CD4 or CD8 phenotype of responding clones was assigned using the separately sequenced CD4+ and CD8+ repertoires. TCRdb passed the public sequencing reads through fastp at Q25 and MiXCR, retaining productive beta sequences. Rows merge per CDR3 protein into single entries with the most common DNA and genes. TCRdb's processing, not the authors', yielded these V and J calls. The sample table shows more than 400,000 distinct CDR3 sequences, and 15% to 20% are seen once. 9% to 15% of the sample is in the top ten clones.

The junction shows trimming of 1 base on V and 4 bases on J, plus 10 bases between the germline ends. Per the germline V gene, MGHRA is the CDR1 and YSYEKL is the CDR2. Spanning cysteine to phenylalanine, the CDR3 consists of 14 amino acids. The entry retains the CDR3 DNA only, 42 bases that are in frame from base 1. The sequenced sample was PBMCs or a T cell subset sorted from them (not recorded which). The sequence derives from an adult woman who had mild COVID-19 (a few samples of this study predate the infection). The sample titles of this study are shuffled in the database, so cell type and time point are left out; the donor was told from shared clones. The sequence links TRBV4-1 to TRBJ2-5, with the identity of the D gene unclear. The CDR3 region reads CASSQVGMGETQYF. Read as DNA, the sequence is TGCGCCAGCAGCCAAGTAGGGATGGGAGAGACCCAGTACTTC.